The present entry profiles one TCR beta chain with its context. The V gene end was trimmed by 4 bases and the J gene end by 3 bases; junction bases not matched to a gene: 8. This CDR3 region has 16 residues. Germline V lookup: CDR1 KGHSH, CDR2 LQKENI. The data were taken from a study of cytomegalovirus exposure and HLA in healthy donors. PCR amplification relied on 60 Vbeta primers (plus 13 Jbeta primers). Sequencing used immunoSEQ multiplex PCR; TCRdb keeps in-frame clones, though not all of them. The sample shows roughly 140,000 clones, and 0.96% sits with its ten largest clones. The TCR was taken from a male donor in good health and CMV-seronegative. The source material was PBMCs. This sequence joins TRBV18 and TRBJ1-5; 8 bases map to TRBD1. CDR3 DNA sequence: TGTGCCAGCTCACGAAACCGGGACAGGACCAATCAGCCCCAGCATTTT. Encoded protein: CASSRNRDRTNQPQHF.